Many counts were recorded for the clone carrying this TCR beta chain. The antigen remains undetermined. The data originate from a study of T cells in Graves' hyperthyroidism and ophthalmopathy. Study overall: Prior to any treatment, at the point of initial diagnosis, peripheral blood was collected. Study-level results: Ophthalmopathy, which appeared later, was predicted by the model a median around 6.5 months before onset.

V shed 8 bases and J 2 bases; nucleotides not matched to a gene: 5. The length of the CDR3 is 14 residues. The authors obtained PBMCs from about 9 ml of fresh peripheral blood. TCR beta CDR3 region amplification was performed from RNA transcripts. Researchers ran a first-round RT-PCR on the TCR CDR3 using the HTBI primer set. One entry per CDR3 protein, called by TCRdb with MiXCR from the multiplex PCR reads. The data contain 300,000 to 450,000 distinct CDR3 sequences, about 14% of them singletons. The chain carries TRBV12-3 or TRBV12-4 and TRBJ1-5, with 8 bases matching TRBD1. The clonotype was recovered from a woman aged 30 to 39 with Graves' ophthalmopathy. Sequenced sample: blood. The CDR3 loop reads CASGLTGGNQPQHF. The DNA for the CDR3 is TGTGCCAGCGGTCTGACAGGGGGCAATCAGCCCCAGCATTTT.